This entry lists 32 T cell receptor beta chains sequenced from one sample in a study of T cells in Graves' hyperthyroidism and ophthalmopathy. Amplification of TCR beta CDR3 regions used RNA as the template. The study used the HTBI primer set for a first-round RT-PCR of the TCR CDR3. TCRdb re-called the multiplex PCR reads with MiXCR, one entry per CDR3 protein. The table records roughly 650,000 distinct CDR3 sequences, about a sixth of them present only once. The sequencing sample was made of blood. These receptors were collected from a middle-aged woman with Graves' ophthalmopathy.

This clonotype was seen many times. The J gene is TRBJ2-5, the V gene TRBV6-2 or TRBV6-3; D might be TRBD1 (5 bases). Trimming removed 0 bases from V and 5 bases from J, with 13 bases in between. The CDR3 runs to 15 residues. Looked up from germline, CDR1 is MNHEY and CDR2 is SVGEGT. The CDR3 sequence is CASSYSGGRAETQYF. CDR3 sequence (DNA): TGTGCCAGCAGTTACTCGGGTGGCAGGGCGGAGACCCAGTACTTC.

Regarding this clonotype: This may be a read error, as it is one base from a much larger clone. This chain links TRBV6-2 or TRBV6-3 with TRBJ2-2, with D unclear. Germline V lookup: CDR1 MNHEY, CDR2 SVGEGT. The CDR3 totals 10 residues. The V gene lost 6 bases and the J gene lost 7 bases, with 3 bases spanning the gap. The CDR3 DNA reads TGTGCCAGCAGGGACGGGGAGCTGTTTTTT. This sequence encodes CASRDGELFF.

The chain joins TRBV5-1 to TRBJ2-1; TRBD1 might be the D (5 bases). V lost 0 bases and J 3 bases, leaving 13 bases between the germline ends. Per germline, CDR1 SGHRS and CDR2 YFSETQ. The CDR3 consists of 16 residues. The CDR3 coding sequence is TGCGCCAGCAGCTTGGCCGGGCGGACAAACTACAATGAGCAGTTCTTC. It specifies CASSLAGRTNYNEQFF.

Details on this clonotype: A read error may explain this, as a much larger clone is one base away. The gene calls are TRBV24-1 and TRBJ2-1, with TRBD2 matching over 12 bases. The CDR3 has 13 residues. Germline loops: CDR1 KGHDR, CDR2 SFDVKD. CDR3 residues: CATKTSGGGERFF. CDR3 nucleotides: TGTGCCACCAAGACTAGCGGGGGTGGTGAGCGGTTCTTC.

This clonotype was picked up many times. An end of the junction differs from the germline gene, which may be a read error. The CDR3 is CASSPRLAGGSYEQYF. Here the CDR3 DNA reads TGCGCCAGCAGCCCGCGACTAGCGGGAGGGTCCTACGAGCAGTACTTC. The chain joins TRBV3-1 to TRBJ2-7; TRBD2 matches at 14 bases. The CDR3 is 16 residues long. CDR1 is LGHDT and CDR2 is YNNKEL in the germline V gene (reference sequence).

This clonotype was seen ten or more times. CDR3 in DNA: TGTGCCAGCAGCATGATGGGTATTAGCACTGAAGCTTTCTTT. Its translation is CASSMMGISTEAFF. The V and J genes are TRBV27 and TRBJ1-1; D ambiguous. V was clipped by 6 bases and J by 4 bases, with 15 bases between them. This CDR3 contains 14 residues. Germline assignment: CDR1 MNHEY and CDR2 SMNVEV (reference sequence).

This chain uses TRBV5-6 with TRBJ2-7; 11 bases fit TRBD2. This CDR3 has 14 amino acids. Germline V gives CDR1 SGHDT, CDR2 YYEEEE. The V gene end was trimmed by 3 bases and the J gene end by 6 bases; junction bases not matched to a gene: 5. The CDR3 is CASSSLAGEGEQYF. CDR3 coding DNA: TGTGCCAGCAGCTCACTAGCGGGAGAAGGCGAGCAGTACTTC.

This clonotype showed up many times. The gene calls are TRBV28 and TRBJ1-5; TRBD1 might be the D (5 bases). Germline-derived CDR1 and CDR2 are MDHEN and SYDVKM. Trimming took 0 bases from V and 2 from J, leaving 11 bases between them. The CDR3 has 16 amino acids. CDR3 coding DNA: TGTGCCAGCAGTTTATGGGGTAGGGGAGGCAATCAGCCCCAGCATTTT. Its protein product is CASSLWGRGGNQPQHF.

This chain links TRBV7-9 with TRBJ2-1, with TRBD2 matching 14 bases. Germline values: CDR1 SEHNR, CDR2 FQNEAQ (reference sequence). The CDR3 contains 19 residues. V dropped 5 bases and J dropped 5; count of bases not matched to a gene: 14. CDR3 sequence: CASSRRLAGGTQRNNEQFF. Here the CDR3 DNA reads TGTGCCAGCAGCAGAAGACTAGCGGGAGGGACCCAGAGGAACAATGAGCAGTTCTTC.

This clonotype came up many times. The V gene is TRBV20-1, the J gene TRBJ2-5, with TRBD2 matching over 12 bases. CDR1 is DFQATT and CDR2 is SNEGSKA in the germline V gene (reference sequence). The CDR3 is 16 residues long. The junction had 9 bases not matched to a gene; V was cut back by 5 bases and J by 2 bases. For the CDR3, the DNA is TGCAGTGCTCTAACCGGACTAGCGGGACAGCAAGAGACCCAGTACTTC. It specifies CSALTGLAGQQETQYF.

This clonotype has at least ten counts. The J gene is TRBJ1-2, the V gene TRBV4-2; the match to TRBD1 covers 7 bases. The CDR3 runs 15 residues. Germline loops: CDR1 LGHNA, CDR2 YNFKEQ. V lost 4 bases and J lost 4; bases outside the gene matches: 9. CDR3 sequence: CASSLRSTGSYGYTF. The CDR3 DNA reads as TGTGCCAGCAGCCTGAGGTCGACAGGGAGCTATGGCTACACCTTC.

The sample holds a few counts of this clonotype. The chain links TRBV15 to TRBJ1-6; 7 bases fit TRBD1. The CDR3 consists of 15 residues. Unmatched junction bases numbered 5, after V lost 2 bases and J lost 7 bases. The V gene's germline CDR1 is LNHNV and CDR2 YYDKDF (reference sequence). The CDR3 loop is CATSRQGGTNSPLHF. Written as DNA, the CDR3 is TGTGCCACCAGCAGACAGGGGGGAACAAATTCACCCCTCCACTTT.

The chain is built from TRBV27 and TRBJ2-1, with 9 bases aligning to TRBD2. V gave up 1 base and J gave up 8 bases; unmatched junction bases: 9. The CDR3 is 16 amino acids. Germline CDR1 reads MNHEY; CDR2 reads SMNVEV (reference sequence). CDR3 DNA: TGTGCCAGCAGTTTATTGGGACTGACTAGCGGCGATGAGCAGTTCTTC. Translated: CASSLLGLTSGDEQFF.

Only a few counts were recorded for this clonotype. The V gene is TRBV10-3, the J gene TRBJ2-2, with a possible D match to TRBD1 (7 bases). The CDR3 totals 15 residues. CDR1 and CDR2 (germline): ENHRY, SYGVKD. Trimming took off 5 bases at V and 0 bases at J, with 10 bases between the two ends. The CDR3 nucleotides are TGTGCCATCAGTCGCGGGACAGCGAACACCGGGGAGCTGTTTTTT. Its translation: CAISRGTANTGELFF.

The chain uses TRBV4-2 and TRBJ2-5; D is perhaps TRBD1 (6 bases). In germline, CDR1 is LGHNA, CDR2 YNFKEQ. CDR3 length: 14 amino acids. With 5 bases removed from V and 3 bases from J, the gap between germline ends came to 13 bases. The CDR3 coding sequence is TGTGCCAGCAGCGTTCGACAGGTCGAAGAGACCCAGTACTTC. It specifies CASSVRQVEETQYF.

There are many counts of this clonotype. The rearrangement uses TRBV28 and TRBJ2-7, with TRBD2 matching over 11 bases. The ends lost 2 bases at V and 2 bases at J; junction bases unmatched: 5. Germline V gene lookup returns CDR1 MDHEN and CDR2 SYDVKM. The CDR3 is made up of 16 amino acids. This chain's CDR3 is CASSLETSGSAYEQYF. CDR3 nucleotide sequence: TGTGCCAGCAGTTTAGAAACTAGCGGGAGTGCCTACGAGCAGTACTTC.

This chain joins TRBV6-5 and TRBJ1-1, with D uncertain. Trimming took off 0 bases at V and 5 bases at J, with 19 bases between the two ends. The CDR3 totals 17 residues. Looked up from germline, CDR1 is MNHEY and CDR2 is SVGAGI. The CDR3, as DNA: TGTGCCAGCAGTTACTCAGGCACAGCCTCGACTTATACTGAAGCTTTCTTT. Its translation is CASSYSGTASTYTEAFF.

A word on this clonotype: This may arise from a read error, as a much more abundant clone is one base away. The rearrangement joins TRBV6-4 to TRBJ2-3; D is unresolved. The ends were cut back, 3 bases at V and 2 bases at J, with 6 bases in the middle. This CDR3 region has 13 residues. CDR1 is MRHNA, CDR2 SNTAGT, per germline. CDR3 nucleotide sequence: TGTGCCAGCAGTGATCAAGCCACAGATACGCAGTATTTT. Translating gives CASSDQATDTQYF.

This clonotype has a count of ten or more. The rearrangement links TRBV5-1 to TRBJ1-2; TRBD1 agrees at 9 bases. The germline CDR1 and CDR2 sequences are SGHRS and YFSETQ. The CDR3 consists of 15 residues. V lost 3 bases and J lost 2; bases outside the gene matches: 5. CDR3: CASSSTGTGNYGYTF. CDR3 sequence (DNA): TGCGCCAGCAGCTCCACCGGGACAGGGAACTATGGCTACACCTTC.

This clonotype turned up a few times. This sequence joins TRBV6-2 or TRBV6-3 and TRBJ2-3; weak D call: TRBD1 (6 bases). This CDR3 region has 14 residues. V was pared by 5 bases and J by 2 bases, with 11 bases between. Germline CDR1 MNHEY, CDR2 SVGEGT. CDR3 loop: CASSPRQDTDTQYF. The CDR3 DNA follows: TGTGCCAGCAGTCCCCGACAGGACACAGATACGCAGTATTTT.

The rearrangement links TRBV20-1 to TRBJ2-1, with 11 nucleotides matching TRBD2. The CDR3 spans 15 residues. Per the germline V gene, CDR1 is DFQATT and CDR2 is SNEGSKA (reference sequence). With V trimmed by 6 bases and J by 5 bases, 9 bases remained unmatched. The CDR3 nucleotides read TGCAGTGCAATCCCCCTAGCGGGAGGAAACAATGAGCAGTTCTTC. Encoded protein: CSAIPLAGGNNEQFF.

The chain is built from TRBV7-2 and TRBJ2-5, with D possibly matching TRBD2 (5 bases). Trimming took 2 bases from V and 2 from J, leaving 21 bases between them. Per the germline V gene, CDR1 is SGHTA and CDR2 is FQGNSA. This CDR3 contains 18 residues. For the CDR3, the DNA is TGTGCCAGCAGCTTAAAGAGAACAAGCGGAGAACTACAAGAGACCCAGTACTTC. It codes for CASSLKRTSGELQETQYF.

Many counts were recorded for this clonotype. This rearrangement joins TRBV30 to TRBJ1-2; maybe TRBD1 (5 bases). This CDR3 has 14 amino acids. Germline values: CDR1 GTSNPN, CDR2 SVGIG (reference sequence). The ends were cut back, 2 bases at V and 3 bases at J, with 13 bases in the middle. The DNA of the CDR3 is TGTGCCTGGAGTAGCAAGGGACGATACTATGGCTACACCTTC. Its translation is CAWSSKGRYYGYTF.

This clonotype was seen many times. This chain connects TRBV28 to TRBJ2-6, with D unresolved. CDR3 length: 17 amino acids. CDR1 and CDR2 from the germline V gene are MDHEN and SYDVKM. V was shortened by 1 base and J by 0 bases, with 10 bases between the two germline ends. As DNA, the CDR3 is TGTGCCAGCAGTTTATTGGCCGGCCCCTCTGGGGCCAACGTCCTGACTTTC. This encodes CASSLLAGPSGANVLTF.

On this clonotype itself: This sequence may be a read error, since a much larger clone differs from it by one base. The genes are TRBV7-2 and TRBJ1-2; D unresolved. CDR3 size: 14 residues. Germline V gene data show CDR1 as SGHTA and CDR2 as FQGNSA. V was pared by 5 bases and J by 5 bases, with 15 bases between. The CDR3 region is CASSPQRSVYGYTF. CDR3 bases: TGTGCCAGCAGCCCCCAGCGGTCTGTTTATGGCTACACCTTC.

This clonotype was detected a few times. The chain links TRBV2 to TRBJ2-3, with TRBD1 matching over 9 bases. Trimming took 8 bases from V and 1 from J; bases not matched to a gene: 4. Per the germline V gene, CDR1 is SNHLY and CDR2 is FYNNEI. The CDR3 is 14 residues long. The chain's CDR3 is CASLRDRGTDTQYF. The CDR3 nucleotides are TGTGCCAGCTTAAGGGACAGGGGCACAGATACGCAGTATTTT.

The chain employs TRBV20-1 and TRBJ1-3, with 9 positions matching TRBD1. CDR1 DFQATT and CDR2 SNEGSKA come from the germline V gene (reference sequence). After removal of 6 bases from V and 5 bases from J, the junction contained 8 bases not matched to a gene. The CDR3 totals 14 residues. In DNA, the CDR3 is TGCAGTGCAACCCCCGGGACAGGGAGAAACACCATATATTTT. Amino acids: CSATPGTGRNTIYF.

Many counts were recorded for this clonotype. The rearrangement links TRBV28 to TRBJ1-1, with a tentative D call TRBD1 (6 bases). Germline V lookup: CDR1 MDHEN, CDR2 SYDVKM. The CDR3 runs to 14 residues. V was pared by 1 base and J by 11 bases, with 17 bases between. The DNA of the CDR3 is TGTGCCAGCAGTTTATCAATGGGGGGCAGGGTGGCTTTCTTT. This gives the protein CASSLSMGGRVAFF.

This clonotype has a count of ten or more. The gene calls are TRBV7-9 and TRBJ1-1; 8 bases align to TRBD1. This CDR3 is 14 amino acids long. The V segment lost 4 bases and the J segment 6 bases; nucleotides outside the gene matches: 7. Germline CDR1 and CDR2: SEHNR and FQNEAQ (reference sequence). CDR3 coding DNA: TGTGCCAGCAGCTCAGGACAGGGAGGGGCTGAAGCTTTCTTT. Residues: CASSSGQGGAEAFF.

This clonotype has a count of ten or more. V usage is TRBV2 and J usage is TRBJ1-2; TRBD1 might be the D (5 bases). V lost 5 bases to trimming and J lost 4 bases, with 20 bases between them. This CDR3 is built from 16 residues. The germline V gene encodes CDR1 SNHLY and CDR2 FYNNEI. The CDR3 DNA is TGTGCCAGCAGTAGACAGATCGGGCCGATCCCCTATGGCTACACCTTC. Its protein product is CASSRQIGPIPYGYTF.

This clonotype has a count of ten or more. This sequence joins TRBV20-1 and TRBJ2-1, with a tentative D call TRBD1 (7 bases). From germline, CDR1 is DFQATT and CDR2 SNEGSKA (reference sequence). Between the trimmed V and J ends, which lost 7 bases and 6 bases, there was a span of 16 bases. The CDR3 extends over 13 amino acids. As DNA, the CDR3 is TGCAGTGTCGGGACAGCGGGTTTCAATGAGCAGTTCTTC. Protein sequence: CSVGTAGFNEQFF.

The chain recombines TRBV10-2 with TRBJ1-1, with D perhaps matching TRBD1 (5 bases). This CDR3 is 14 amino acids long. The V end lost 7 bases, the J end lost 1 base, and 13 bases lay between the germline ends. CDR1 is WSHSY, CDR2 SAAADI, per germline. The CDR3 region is CASTKRGSNTEAFF. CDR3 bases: TGCGCCAGCACGAAGCGGGGGTCGAACACTGAAGCTTTCTTT.